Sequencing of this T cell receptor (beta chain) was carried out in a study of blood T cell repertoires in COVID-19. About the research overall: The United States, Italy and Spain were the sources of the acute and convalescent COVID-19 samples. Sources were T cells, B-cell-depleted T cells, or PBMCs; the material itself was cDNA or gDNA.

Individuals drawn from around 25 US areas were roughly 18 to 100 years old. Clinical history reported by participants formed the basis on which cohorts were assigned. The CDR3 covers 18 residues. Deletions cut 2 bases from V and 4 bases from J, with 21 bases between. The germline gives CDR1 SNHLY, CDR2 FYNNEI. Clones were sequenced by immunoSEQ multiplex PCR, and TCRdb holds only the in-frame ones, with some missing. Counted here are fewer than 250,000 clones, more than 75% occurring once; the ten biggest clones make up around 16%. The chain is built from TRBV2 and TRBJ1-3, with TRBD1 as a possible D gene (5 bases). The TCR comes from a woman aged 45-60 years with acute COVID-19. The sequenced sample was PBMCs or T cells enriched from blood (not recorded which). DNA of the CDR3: TGTGCCAGCAGTGAACTTCCCCTGGCAGGGATGAGAGGAAACACCATATATTTT. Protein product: CASSELPLAGMRGNTIYF.